This T cell receptor (beta chain) was retrieved from a study of OX40 agonist ivuxolimab in advanced cancers. About the study: Participants averaged approximately 60 years of age (range about 23 to 79) and were approximately 81% male.

This table comes from immunoSEQ multiplex PCR, and its TCRdb copy is limited to in-frame clones, with some not included. Of some 86,000 clones in the sample, about 94% were seen once. The source material was CD4+ or CD8+ T cells sorted from blood, sampled in a trial of the OX40 agonist ivuxolimab. This clonotype was sampled from an adult with an advanced solid tumor such as melanoma, head and neck, liver or kidney cancer.

CDR3 nucleotides: TGTGCCAGCAGCTCCGTCTCCAGTGAGCAGTTCTTC. Protein: CASSSVSSEQFF. This chain connects TRBV7-9 to TRBJ2-1; D is uncertain. The CDR3 length is 12 residues. The V gene lost 4 bases and the J gene lost 9 bases, with 10 bases spanning the gap. Germline V gene sequence: CDR1 SEHNR, CDR2 FQNEAQ (reference sequence).